This TCR beta chain appears in the sequencing data of a study of regulatory T cells in long-lasting Graves disease. Time point meaning: newly diagnosed GD, antithyroid drugs for less than 3 months. PBMC-extracted RNA yielded the TCR library. CDR3-region Arm-PCR and iRepertoire HTBI primers produced the TCR beta libraries. TCRdb processed the multiplex PCR reads anew with MiXCR; each CDR3 protein has one entry. The table shows 600,000 to 650,000 distinct CDR3 sequences, with about 16% occurring only once. The CDR3 is 18 amino acids. V trimming: 5 bases; J trimming: 0 bases; junction bases outside the gene matches: 13. CDR1 and CDR2 (germline): MNHEY, SMNVEV (reference sequence). This clonotype was seen repeatedly, ten times or more. What it recognizes is unknown. The study, taken as a whole, reports: Analyses excluded thyroid tissue, covering peripheral blood alone. There were preferences for TRBV28, TRBJ1-2 and TRBJ2-5 in persistent disease. Newly diagnosed Graves' patients exceeded persistent ones in TCR diversity.

A further study also used this sample, focusing on T cells in Graves' hyperthyroidism and ophthalmopathy. That report adds: First-round RT-PCR with HTBI primers amplified the TCR CDR3 region.

Here the sequenced sample was peripheral blood mononuclear cells (PBMCs), taken at new diagnosis, from a patient treated with antithyroid drugs. This clonotype originated in a woman in her thirties with Graves disease. The gene calls are TRBV27 and TRBJ1-5; 7 bases map to TRBD1. The CDR3 protein is CASSNERDSGNSNQPQHF. DNA of the CDR3: TGTGCCAGCAGTAACGAGCGGGACAGTGGCAATAGCAATCAGCCCCAGCATTTT.